This T cell receptor beta chain was identified in a study of OX40 agonist ivuxolimab in advanced cancers. Regarding the study as a whole: It was also the case that some nonresponders had low normalized T-cell clonal expansion. At doses 0.1 to 3.0 mg/kg, CD4+ and CD8+ clones expanded.

Germline V lookup: CDR1 SGHNT, CDR2 YENEEA. The CDR3 consists of 13 residues. Trimming took 5 bases from V and 6 from J, leaving 11 bases between them. TCRdb's table, derived via immunoSEQ multiplex PCR, lists solely in-frame clones and lacks some. The table shows about 83,000 clones, with about 88% occurring only once. Comments on this clone: Its antigen is currently unknown.

This chain links TRBV11-3 with TRBJ1-5; D is uncertain. Sequenced material: CD4+ or CD8+ T cells sorted from blood, taken in a trial of the OX40 agonist ivuxolimab. The receptor was derived from an adult with an advanced solid tumor such as melanoma, head and neck, liver or kidney cancer. The CDR3 loop reads CASSHFMGQPQHF. CDR3 in DNA: TGTGCCAGCAGCCATTTCATGGGTCAGCCCCAGCATTTT.